This TCR beta chain was documented in a study of tumor and adjacent non-tumor tissue in lung cancer. TCRbeta libraries were built with three rounds of nested PCR, modified from ARM-PCR. TCRdb re-called the multiplex PCR reads through MiXCR, storing one row per CDR3 protein. This table holds over 80,000 distinct CDR3 sequences, 80% found once. With respect to this clonotype: Lacking the conserved final phenylalanine or tryptophan, this CDR3 likely reflects a read error. The DNA is omitted, as the CDR3 cannot be located on it reliably, and the CDR3 follows TCRdb's listing.

The template was RNA from unsorted bulk tissue. More than 3 cm separated this lung sample from the edge of the tumor. The CDR3 comprises 15 residues, both ends counted. The specimen sequenced was distant non-tumor lung tissue. The TCR comes from a man aged 55 to 70 with small cell lung cancer. V usage is TRBV12-3 or TRBV12-4 and J usage is TRBJ1-6; the table gives TRBD1 as D, unverified against the DNA. The CDR3 sequence is CASSYPDRPNSPVHL.